These T cell receptor beta chains were read from a single sample in a study of T cell responses to AZD1222 COVID-19 vaccine. This table comes from immunoSEQ multiplex PCR, and its TCRdb copy is limited to in-frame clones, with some not included. The sample contains some 74,000 clones, roughly 90% of which appear only once. Sample: peripheral blood, taken 28 days after the second AZD1222 dose. The receptors here all came from an adult who received the AZD1222 COVID-19 vaccine. Each CDR3 is given with its conserved first and last residue. D genes are given only for firm matches. Rows may omit the clone size; those that give it use once, few, many or a size class.

V	J	size	D	CDR3	DNA
TRBV5-5	TRBJ1-4	few	.	CASSLAGGHNEKLFF	TGTGCCAGCAGCTTGGCTGGGGGGCATAATGAAAAACTGTTTTTT
TRBV10-3	TRBJ2-3	.	TRBD1	CAIRDPGQNTDTQYF	TGTGCCATCAGAGACCCGGGACAGAACACAGATACGCAGTATTTT
TRBV30	TRBJ2-2	.	.	CAWTGVVTGELFF	TGTGCCTGGACGGGGGTTGTGACCGGGGAGCTGTTTTTT
TRBV6-2/TRBV6-3	TRBJ1-2	.	.	CASSFTDVGGYTF	TGTGCCAGCAGTTTCACCGACGTCGGTGGCTACACCTTC
TRBV7-9	TRBJ1-2	.	TRBD1	CASSLARTGGLYGYTF	TGTGCCAGCAGCTTAGCGAGGACAGGGGGCCTCTATGGCTACACCTTC
TRBV30	TRBJ1-1	.	.	CAWRAPGRMNTEAFF	TGTGCCTGGAGGGCTCCTGGGAGGATGAACACTGAAGCTTTCTTT
TRBV7-2	TRBJ2-1	.	TRBD2	CASSRGLSGGYNEQFF	TGTGCCAGCAGCAGGGGACTAAGCGGGGGGTACAATGAGCAGTTCTTC
TRBV3-1/TRBV3-2	TRBJ1-2	.	.	CASSQNGRLGGYTF	TGTGCCAGCAGCCAGAATGGGAGACTTGGGGGCTACACCTTC
TRBV10-3	TRBJ2-1	.	.	CAISEFQFF	TGTGCCATCAGTGAGTTCCAATTCTTC
TRBV6-5	TRBJ1-2	.	TRBD1	CASSYLGQGGYGYTF	TGTGCCAGCAGCTACCTCGGACAGGGCGGCTATGGCTACACCTTC
TRBV28	TRBJ1-1	.	.	CASSLGRRKGPEAFF	TGTGCCAGCAGTCTGGGACGGCGCAAGGGACCTGAAGCTTTCTTT
TRBV28	TRBJ2-4	.	.	CASSSRKGKNIQYF	TGTGCCAGCAGTTCCCGTAAGGGCAAAAACATTCAGTACTTC
TRBV5-1	TRBJ2-1	.	.	CASSLDAGSSYNEQFF	TGCGCCAGCAGCTTGGACGCAGGGAGCTCCTACAATGAGCAGTTCTTC
TRBV20-1	TRBJ1-2	few	.	CSASPSPTNYGYTF	TGCAGTGCTAGTCCCAGCCCTACTAACTATGGCTACACCTTC
TRBV28	TRBJ1-6	.	.	CASQLTLGSPLHF	TGTGCCAGCCAGTTAACCTTGGGTTCACCCCTCCACTTT
TRBV5-1	TRBJ2-1	.	.	CASSLLQGAYNEQFF	TGCGCCAGCAGCTTGCTACAGGGTGCCTACAATGAGCAGTTCTTC
TRBV11-2	TRBJ1-5	.	.	CASSEGTSQPQHF	TGTGCCAGCAGCGAGGGGACCAGTCAGCCCCAGCATTTT
TRBV6-5	TRBJ2-1	.	.	CASSYWGVSNNEQFF	TGTGCCAGCAGTTACTGGGGGGTCAGCAACAATGAGCAGTTCTTC
TRBV15	TRBJ1-5	.	.	CATSRDKSGLGGSNQPQHF	TGTGCCACCAGCAGAGATAAATCGGGGTTGGGCGGAAGCAATCAGCCCCAGCATTTT
TRBV2	TRBJ1-1	.	TRBD1	CASSRQGMTEAFF	TGTGCCAGCAGTAGACAGGGCATGACTGAAGCTTTCTTT
TRBV12-3/TRBV12-4	TRBJ1-1	.	.	CASSRGLNTEAFF	TGTGCCAGCAGTAGGGGTTTGAACACTGAAGCTTTCTTT
TRBV29-1	TRBJ1-2	.	.	CSVEVTPLNYGYTF	TGCAGCGTTGAAGTGACGCCACTGAACTATGGCTACACCTTC
TRBV7-3	TRBJ2-3	.	TRBD2	CASSLINSGGFGDTQYF	TGTGCCAGCAGCTTGATAAATAGCGGGGGGTTTGGTGATACGCAGTATTTT
TRBV27	TRBJ2-7	.	TRBD2	CASSAGALAGPSYEQYF	TGTGCCAGCAGCGCGGGGGCTCTAGCGGGGCCCTCCTACGAGCAGTACTTC
TRBV2	TRBJ2-5	.	.	CASPTLRGPSETQYF	TGTGCCAGCCCCACCCTCCGGGGGCCGTCAGAGACCCAGTACTTC
TRBV5-8	TRBJ1-1	.	TRBD1	CASSFGSGGQGVVLNTEAFF	TGTGCCAGCAGTTTTGGATCGGGGGGACAGGGGGTGGTATTGAACACTGAAGCTTTCTTT
TRBV14	TRBJ2-7	.	TRBD1	CASGRPGQGSYEQYF	TGTGCCAGCGGCCGACCGGGACAGGGCTCCTACGAGCAGTACTTC
TRBV10-3	TRBJ2-5	few	TRBD1	CAISGTGGETQYF	TGTGCCATCAGTGGAACAGGGGGGGAGACCCAGTACTTC
TRBV6-5	TRBJ2-2	.	TRBD2	CASTPAGAGELFF	TGTGCCAGCACCCCGGCGGGGGCCGGGGAGCTGTTTTTT
TRBV19	TRBJ1-6	.	.	CASLNLHF	TGTGCCAGTCTTAACCTCCACTTT
TRBV7-8	TRBJ2-7	once	.	CASNARRVTYHEQYF	TGTGCCAGCAACGCTCGACGGGTCACCTACCACGAGCAGTACTTC
TRBV2	TRBJ2-5	.	TRBD2	CASSEPPAIAGGKETQYF	TGTGCCAGCAGTGAACCCCCTGCGATAGCGGGGGGGAAAGAGACCCAGTACTTC
TRBV5-4	TRBJ1-6	.	TRBD1	CASSLADRVGSPLHF	TGTGCCAGCAGCTTGGCCGACAGGGTGGGTTCACCCCTCCACTTT
TRBV9	TRBJ2-6	.	.	CASSVAPGSSAGANVLTF	TGTGCCAGCAGCGTAGCTCCAGGATCTTCCGCTGGGGCCAACGTCCTGACTTTC
TRBV10-3	TRBJ2-3	.	TRBD2	CAIQEGLAGGRGTDTQYF	TGTGCCATCCAGGAGGGACTAGCGGGGGGCAGGGGCACAGATACGCAGTATTTT
TRBV7-9	TRBJ1-2	.	.	CASSLPRVTMNYGYTF	TGTGCCAGCAGCTTACCACGGGTGACAATGAACTATGGCTACACCTTC
TRBV28	TRBJ2-2	.	.	CASREYRTGNTGELFF	TGTGCCAGCAGGGAATACAGGACGGGGAACACCGGGGAGCTGTTTTTT
TRBV12-3/TRBV12-4	TRBJ2-2	.	.	CASSLRVTGELFF	TGTGCCAGCAGTTTGCGCGTCACCGGGGAGCTGTTTTTT
TRBV19	TRBJ1-6	.	.	CASSDVDNSPLHF	TGTGCCAGTAGTGACGTGGATAATTCACCCCTCCACTTT
TRBV6-5	TRBJ1-4	.	.	CASVRLKNEKLFF	TGTGCCAGCGTACGGCTAAAGAATGAAAAACTGTTTTTT
TRBV28	TRBJ1-5	.	TRBD1	CASSPGTGMNQPQHF	TGTGCCAGCAGTCCCGGGACAGGAATGAATCAGCCCCAGCATTTT
TRBV7-3	TRBJ2-2	.	.	CASSADRMNTGELFF	TGTGCCAGCAGCGCTGACAGAATGAACACCGGGGAGCTGTTTTTT
TRBV9	TRBJ2-2	.	.	CASTQFSSDTGELFF	TGTGCCAGCACCCAGTTTAGCAGTGACACCGGGGAGCTGTTTTTT
TRBV11-3	TRBJ2-3	.	.	CASSLTGRGATDTQYF	TGTGCCAGCAGCTTAACTGGGCGTGGGGCCACAGATACGCAGTATTTT
TRBV6-4	TRBJ2-1	once	.	CASSGEGGSPYNEQFF	TGTGCCAGCAGTGGCGAGGGGGGGAGTCCCTACAATGAGCAGTTCTTC
TRBV12-3/TRBV12-4	TRBJ1-4	.	.	CASSLGSEKLFF	TGTGCCAGCAGTTTGGGGAGTGAAAAACTGTTTTTT
TRBV4-1	TRBJ2-7	once	TRBD1	CASSQGLWTGAYEQYF	TGCGCCAGCAGCCAAGGTCTCTGGACAGGGGCCTACGAGCAGTACTTC
TRBV7-8	TRBJ2-7	.	.	CASSGSGGASYEQYF	TGTGCCAGCAGCGGGAGCGGAGGGGCCTCCTACGAGCAGTACTTC
TRBV5-1	TRBJ2-6	.	.	CASSLSLTGANVLTF	TGCGCCAGCAGCTTGTCCCTAACTGGGGCCAACGTCCTGACTTTC